This TCR beta chain is from a study of cytomegalovirus exposure and HLA in healthy donors. V lost 2 bases to trimming and J lost 5 bases; unmatched junction nucleotides: 9. The CDR3 is made up of 15 amino acids. Germline assignment: CDR1 SGHRS and CDR2 YFSETQ. It was with 60 Vbeta and 13 Jbeta primers that the PCR ran. Data came from immunoSEQ multiplex PCR; TCRdb stores just in-frame clones and leaves some out. Of roughly 110,000 clones detected, about 84% appear once; the ten largest clones hold more than 2%. The receptor was derived from a man aged 25 to 40 in good health and CMV-seronegative. This chain uses TRBV5-1 with TRBJ1-1; 7 bases fit TRBD1. The sequenced sample consisted of PBMCs. CDR3 sequence reads: CASSFAGTEETEAFF. In DNA, the CDR3 is TGCGCCAGCAGCTTCGCCGGGACAGAAGAAACTGAAGCTTTCTTT.